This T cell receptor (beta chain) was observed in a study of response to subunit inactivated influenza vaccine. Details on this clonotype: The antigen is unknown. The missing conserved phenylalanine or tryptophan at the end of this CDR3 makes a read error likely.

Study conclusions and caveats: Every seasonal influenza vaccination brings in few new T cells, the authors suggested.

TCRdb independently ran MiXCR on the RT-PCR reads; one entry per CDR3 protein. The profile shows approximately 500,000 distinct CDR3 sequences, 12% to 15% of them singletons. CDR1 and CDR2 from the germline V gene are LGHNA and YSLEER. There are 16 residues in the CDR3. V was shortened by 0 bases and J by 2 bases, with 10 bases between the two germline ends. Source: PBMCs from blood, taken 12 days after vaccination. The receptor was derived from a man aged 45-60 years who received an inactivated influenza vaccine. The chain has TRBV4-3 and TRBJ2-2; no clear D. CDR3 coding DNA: TGCGCCAGCAGCCAAGATTACAGCGTAAACACCGGGGAGCTGTTTCTT. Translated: CASSQDYSVNTGELFL.